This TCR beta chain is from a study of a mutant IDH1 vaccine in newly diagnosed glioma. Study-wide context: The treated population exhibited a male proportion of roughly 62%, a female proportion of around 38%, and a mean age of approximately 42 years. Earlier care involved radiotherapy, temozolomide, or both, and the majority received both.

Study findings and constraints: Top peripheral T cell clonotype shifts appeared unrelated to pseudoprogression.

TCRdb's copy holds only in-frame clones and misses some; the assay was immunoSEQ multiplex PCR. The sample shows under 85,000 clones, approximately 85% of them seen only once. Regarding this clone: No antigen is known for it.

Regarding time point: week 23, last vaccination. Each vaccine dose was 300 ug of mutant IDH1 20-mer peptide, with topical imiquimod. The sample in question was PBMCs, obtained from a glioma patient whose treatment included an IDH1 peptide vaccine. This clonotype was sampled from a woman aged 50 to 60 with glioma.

Written as DNA, the CDR3 is TGTGCCAGCAGCCATGGACTAGCGGGAGGGCGAGCCAAAAACATTCAGTACTTC. Its translation is CASSHGLAGGRAKNIQYF. The chain couples TRBV28 to TRBJ2-4, with 15 bases lining up with TRBD2. CDR1 and CDR2 (germline): MDHEN, SYDVKM. The CDR3 has 18 amino acids. V lost 6 bases, J lost 0 bases, and 6 bases stayed unmatched. Full variable domain (remainder filled in from reference TRBV28 and TRBJ2-4): DVKVTQSSRYLVKRTGEKVFLECVQDMDHENMFWYRQDPGLGLRLIYFSYDVKMKEKGDIPEGYSVSREKKERFSLILESASTNQTSMYLCASSHGLAGGRAKNIQYFGAGTRLSVL.